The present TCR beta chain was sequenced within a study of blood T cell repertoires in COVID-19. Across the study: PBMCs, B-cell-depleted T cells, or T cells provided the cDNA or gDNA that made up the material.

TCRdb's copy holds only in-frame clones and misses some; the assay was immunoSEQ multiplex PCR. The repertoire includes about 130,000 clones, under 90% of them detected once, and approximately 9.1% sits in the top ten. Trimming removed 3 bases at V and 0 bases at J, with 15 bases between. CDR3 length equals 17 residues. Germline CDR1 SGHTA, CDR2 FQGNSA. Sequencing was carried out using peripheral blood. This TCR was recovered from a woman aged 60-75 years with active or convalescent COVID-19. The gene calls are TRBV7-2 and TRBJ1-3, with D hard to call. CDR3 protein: CASSLYGLSSSGNTIYF. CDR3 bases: TGTGCCAGCAGCTTGTATGGGCTCTCGAGCTCTGGAAACACCATATATTTT. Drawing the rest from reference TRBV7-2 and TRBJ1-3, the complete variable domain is GAGVSQSPSNKVTEKGKDVELRCDPISGHTALYWYRQSLGQGLEFLIYFQGNSAPDKSGLPSDRFSAERTGGSVSTLTIQRTQQEDSAVYLCASSLYGLSSSGNTIYFGEGSWLTVV.